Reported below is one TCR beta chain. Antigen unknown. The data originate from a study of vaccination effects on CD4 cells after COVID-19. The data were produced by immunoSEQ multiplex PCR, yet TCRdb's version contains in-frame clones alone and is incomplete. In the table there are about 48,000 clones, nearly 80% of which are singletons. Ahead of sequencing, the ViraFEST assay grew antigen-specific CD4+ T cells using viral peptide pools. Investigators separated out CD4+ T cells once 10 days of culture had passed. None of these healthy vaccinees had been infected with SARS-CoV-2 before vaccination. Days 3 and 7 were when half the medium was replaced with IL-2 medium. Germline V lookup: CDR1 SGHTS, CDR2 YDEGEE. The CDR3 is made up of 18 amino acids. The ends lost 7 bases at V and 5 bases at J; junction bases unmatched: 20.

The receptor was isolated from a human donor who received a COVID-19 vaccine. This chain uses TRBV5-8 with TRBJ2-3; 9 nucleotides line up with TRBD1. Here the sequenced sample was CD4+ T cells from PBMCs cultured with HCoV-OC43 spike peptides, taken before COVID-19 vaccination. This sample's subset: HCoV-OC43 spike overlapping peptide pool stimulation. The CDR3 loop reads CASPSIPGTGPRKDTQYF. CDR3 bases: TGTGCCAGCCCCAGTATTCCCGGGACAGGGCCCCGGAAAGATACGCAGTATTTT. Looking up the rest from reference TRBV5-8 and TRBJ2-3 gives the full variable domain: EAGVTQSPTHLIKTRGQQATLRCSPISGHTSVYWYQQALGLGLQFLLWYDEGEERNRGNFPPRFSGRQFPNYSSELNVNALELEDSALYLCASPSIPGTGPRKDTQYFGPGTRLTVL.